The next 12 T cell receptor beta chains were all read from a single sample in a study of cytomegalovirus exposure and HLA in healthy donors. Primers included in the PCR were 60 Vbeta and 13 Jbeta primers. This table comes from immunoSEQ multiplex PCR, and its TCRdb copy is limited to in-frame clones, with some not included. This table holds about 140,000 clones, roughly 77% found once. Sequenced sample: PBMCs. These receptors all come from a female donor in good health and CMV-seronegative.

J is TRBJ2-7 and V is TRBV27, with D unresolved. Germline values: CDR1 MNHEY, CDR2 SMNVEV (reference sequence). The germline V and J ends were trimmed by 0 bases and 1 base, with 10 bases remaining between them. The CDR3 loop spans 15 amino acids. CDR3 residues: CASSLSTAVSYEQYF. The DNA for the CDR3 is TGTGCCAGCAGTTTATCGACGGCGGTTTCCTACGAGCAGTACTTC.

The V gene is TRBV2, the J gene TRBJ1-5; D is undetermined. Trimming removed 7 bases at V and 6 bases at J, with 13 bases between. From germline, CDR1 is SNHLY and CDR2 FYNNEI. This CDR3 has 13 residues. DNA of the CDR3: TGTGCCAGCAATCGGGAGGGAGGTCAGCCCCAGCATTTT. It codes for CASNREGGQPQHF.

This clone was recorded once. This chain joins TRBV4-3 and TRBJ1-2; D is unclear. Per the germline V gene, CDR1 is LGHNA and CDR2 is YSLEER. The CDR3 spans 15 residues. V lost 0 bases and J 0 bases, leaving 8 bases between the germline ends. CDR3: CASSQDRLANYGYTF. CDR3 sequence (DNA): TGCGCCAGCAGCCAAGATCGACTTGCTAACTATGGCTACACCTTC.

The CDR3 DNA follows: TGTGCCAGTAGTATCGCCGAGGTAGCTGGTACGCAGTATTTT. Protein: CASSIAEVAGTQYF. The chain joins TRBV19 to TRBJ2-3, with D unresolved. The CDR3 has 14 residues. V was shortened by 3 bases and J by 8 bases, with 15 bases between the two germline ends. In germline, CDR1 is LNHDA, CDR2 SQIVND (reference sequence).

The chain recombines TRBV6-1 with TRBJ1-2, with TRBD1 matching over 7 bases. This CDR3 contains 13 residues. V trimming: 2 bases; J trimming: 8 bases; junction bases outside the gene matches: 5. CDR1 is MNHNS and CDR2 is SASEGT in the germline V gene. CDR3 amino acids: CASSERDRGGYTF. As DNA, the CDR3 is TGTGCCAGCAGTGAACGGGACAGAGGCGGCTACACCTTC.

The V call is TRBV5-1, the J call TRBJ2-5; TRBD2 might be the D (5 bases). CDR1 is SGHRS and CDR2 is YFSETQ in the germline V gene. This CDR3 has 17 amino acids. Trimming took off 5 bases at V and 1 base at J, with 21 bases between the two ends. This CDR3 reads CASSTAASIMGQETQYF. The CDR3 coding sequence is TGCGCCAGCAGTACCGCCGCTAGCATAATGGGCCAAGAGACCCAGTACTTC.

In DNA form, the CDR3 reads TGTGCCAGCAGCTTAGCGGCAGGGAACTATGGCTACACCTTC. Its protein is CASSLAAGNYGYTF. The chain links TRBV7-6 to TRBJ1-2, with a tentative D call TRBD1 (5 bases). Per germline, CDR1 SGHVS and CDR2 FNYEAQ. V lost 0 bases and J 2 bases, leaving 7 bases between the germline ends. The CDR3 runs to 14 residues. Together with reference TRBV7-6 and TRBJ1-2, the CDR3 gives the full variable domain: GAGVSQSPRYKVTKRGQDVALRCDPISGHVSLYWYRQALGQGPEFLTYFNYEAQQDKSGLPNDRFSAERPEGSISTLTIQRTEQRDSAMYRCASSLAAGNYGYTFGSGTRLTVV.

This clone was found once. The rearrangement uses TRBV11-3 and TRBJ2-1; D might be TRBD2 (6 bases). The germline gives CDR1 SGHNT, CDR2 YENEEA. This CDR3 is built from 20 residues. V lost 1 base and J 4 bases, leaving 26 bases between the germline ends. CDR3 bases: TGTGCCAGCAGCTTAGTTCTTTGGGGGAGGCCAAGGAATTTATACAATGAGCAGTTCTTC. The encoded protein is CASSLVLWGRPRNLYNEQFF.

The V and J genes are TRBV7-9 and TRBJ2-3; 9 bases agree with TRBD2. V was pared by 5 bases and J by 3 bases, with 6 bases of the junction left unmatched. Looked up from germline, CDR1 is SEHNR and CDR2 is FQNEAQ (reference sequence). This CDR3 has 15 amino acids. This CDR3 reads CASSTQSGRTDTQYF. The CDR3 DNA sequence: TGTGCCAGCAGCACCCAAAGCGGGAGGACAGATACGCAGTATTTT.

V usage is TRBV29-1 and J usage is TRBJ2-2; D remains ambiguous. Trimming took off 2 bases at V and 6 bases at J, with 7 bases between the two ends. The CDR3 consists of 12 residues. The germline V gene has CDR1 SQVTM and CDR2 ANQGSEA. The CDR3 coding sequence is TGCAGCGTTGAAATGGGCTCCGGGGAGCTGTTTTTT. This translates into CSVEMGSGELFF.

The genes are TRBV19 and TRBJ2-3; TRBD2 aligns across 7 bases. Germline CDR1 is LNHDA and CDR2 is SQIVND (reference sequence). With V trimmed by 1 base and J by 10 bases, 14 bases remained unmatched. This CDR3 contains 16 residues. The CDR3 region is CASSIVPSGAARAQYF. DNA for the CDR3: TGTGCCAGTAGTATAGTTCCCAGCGGGGCCGCCCGAGCGCAGTATTTT. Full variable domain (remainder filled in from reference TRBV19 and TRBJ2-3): DGGITQSPKYLFRKEGQNVTLSCEQNLNHDAMYWYRQDPGQGLRLIYYSQIVNDFQKGDIAEGYSVSREKKESFPLTVTSAQKNPTAFYLCASSIVPSGAARAQYFGPGTRLTVL.

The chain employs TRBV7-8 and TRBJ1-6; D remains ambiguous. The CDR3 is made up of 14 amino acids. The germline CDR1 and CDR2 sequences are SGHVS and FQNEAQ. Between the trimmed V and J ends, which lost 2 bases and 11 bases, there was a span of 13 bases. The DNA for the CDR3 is TGTGCCAGCAGCTTAAGCAGGTGGAGGGCACCCCTCCACTTT. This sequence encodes CASSLSRWRAPLHF.